This T cell receptor beta chain originates from a study of blood T cell repertoires in COVID-19. Here immunoSEQ multiplex PCR was the method, and the copy in TCRdb shows in-frame clones only, minus some. The table has about 220,000 clones, 84% seen once. Trimming took off 7 bases at V and 5 bases at J, with 13 bases between the two ends. In germline, CDR1 is SGHRS, CDR2 YFSETQ. The CDR3 has 13 residues. The receptor comes from a woman aged 55-69 years with acute or convalescent COVID-19. Sequencing used peripheral blood. This sequence joins TRBV5-1 and TRBJ2-1; a possible D gene is TRBD1 (6 bases). The CDR3 DNA reads as TGCGCCAGCGGGTATGGGGGCAACAATGAGCAGTTCTTC. Translated: CASGYGGNNEQFF.